The T cell receptor (beta chain) under discussion was sequenced for a study of T cells after yellow fever vaccination. Study-level findings and limits: A minor fraction of clonotypes spanned both CD4 and CD8 compartments.

A word on this clonotype: The antigen remains unidentified.

TCRdb reprocessed the 5' RACE reads with MiXCR, giving one entry per CDR3 protein. The sample consists of under 500,000 distinct CDR3 sequences, around a sixth of them appearing once. The CDR3 length is 14 residues. V was clipped by 4 bases and J by 0 bases, with 8 bases between them. Germline V CDR1 and CDR2: SGHRS, YFSETQ. The rearrangement joins TRBV5-1 to TRBJ2-1; D perhaps matches TRBD1 (6 bases). Sequenced here: PBMCs, sampled before the yellow fever booster vaccination. The sequence was collected from a man between 18 and 29 years old who received the YFV17D yellow fever vaccine. The chain's CDR3 is CASSEGGSYNEQFF. As DNA, the CDR3 is TGCGCCAGCAGCGAAGGGGGCTCCTACAATGAGCAGTTCTTC.